A selection of T cell receptor beta chains follows, all from one sample in a study of identical twins. TCRdb called the 5' RACE reads again in MiXCR, with one record for every CDR3 protein. The sample has 450,000 or so distinct CDR3 sequences; around 24% are singletons. In addition, the sample was reused for a study of T cells expressing NK-cell markers.

Sequenced input: CD4+ T cells sorted from blood. These receptors were taken from a woman under 30 in good health. Both conserved end residues are trimmed from each CDR3. The order of the fields is CDR3 protein, J gene, V gene, CDR3 length.

SARDPSGIYNEQF	TRBJ2-1	TRBV20-1	13
ASSPRLADYEQY	TRBJ2-7	TRBV7-6	12
ASSYRLAEYNEQF	TRBJ2-1	TRBV6-5	13
ASSLGARAGAQF	TRBJ2-1	TRBV5-1	12
ASSPFLSPDTQY	TRBJ2-3	TRBV6-1	12
ASSLSTGAYGYT	TRBJ1-2	TRBV3-1	12
ASGRVSDTQY	TRBJ2-3	TRBV6-5	10
ASSEQGGWNEQF	TRBJ2-1	TRBV6-4	12
ASSLAGHRQETQY	TRBJ2-5	TRBV7-8	13
ASSPKNGQGSYEQY	TRBJ2-7	TRBV9	14
ASGDSPRSRDEQY	TRBJ2-7	TRBV2	13
ASSPDSSGNTIY	TRBJ1-3	TRBV6-4	12
ASSLSYNEQY	TRBJ2-7	TRBV7-2	10
ASGDRGLNTEAF	TRBJ1-1	TRBV12-3/TRBV12-4	12
ASSYGGHTEAF	TRBJ1-1	TRBV3-1	11
ASNKANGGTVRTDTQY	TRBJ2-3	TRBV11-2	16
ASSLSQGPLETQY	TRBJ2-5	TRBV5-1	13
ASSLGSGRNTGELF	TRBJ2-2	TRBV5-1	14